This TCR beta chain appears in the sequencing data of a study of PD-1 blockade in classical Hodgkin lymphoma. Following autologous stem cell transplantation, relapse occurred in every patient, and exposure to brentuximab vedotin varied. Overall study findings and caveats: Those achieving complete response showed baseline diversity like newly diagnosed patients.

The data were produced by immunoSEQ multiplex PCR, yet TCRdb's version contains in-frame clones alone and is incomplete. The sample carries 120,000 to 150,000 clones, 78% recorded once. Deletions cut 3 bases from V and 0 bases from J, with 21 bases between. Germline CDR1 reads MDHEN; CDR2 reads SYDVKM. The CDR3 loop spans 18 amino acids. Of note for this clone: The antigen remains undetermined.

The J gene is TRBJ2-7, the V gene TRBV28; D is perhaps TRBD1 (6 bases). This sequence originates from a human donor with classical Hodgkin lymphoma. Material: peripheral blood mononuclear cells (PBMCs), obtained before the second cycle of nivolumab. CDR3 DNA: TGTGCCAGCAGTTTGATCGGTGCCGGACAGAAGAGCTCCTACGAGCAGTACTTC. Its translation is CASSLIGAGQKSSYEQYF. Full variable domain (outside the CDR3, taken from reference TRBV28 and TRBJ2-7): DVKVTQSSRYLVKRTGEKVFLECVQDMDHENMFWYRQDPGLGLRLIYFSYDVKMKEKGDIPEGYSVSREKKERFSLILESASTNQTSMYLCASSLIGAGQKSSYEQYFGPGTRLTVT.